Sequencing of this T cell receptor beta chain was carried out in a study of blood T cell repertoires in COVID-19. Overall study context: Acute and convalescent COVID-19 samples came from the United States, Italy and Spain. PBMCs, B-cell-depleted T cells, or T cells were the source of the cDNA or gDNA that made up the material.

The CDR3 covers 14 residues. CDR1 is SGHRS, CDR2 YFSETQ, per germline. Trimming stripped 0 bases from V and 5 bases from J, with 11 bases between. On this clone itself: Other DNA variants within this sample encode the same CDR3.

Authors' data handling: Nucleated cell counts were estimated from reference gene primer amplification. Produced via immunoSEQ multiplex PCR; TCRdb's table is partial and in-frame only. The D gene and trimming were derived from the DNA, and the V and J assignments and clone size from that table. The data contain approximately 200,000 clones, roughly 90% of them singletons. The sequence was obtained from a man aged 40-55 years with active or convalescent COVID-19. The chain has TRBV5-1 and TRBJ2-5; a weak D match, TRBD2 (6 bases). What was sequenced was peripheral blood. DNA for the CDR3: TGCGCCAGCAGCTTGGCCACGGGGGTCGAGACCCAGTACTTC. Its protein is CASSLATGVETQYF.